A selection of T cell receptor beta chains follows, all from one sample in a study of OX40 agonist ivuxolimab in advanced cancers. This table comes from immunoSEQ multiplex PCR, and its TCRdb copy is limited to in-frame clones, with some not included. Here the sample spans about 46,000 clones, about nine tenths being singletons. Sequenced here: CD4+ or CD8+ T cells sorted from blood, sampled in a trial of the OX40 agonist ivuxolimab. Receptor source: an adult with an advanced solid tumor such as melanoma, head and neck, liver or kidney cancer. Each CDR3 is given with its conserved first and last residue. The order of the fields is clone size, D gene, V gene, J gene, CDR3 length, CDR3 protein, CDR3 DNA. The D gene is left open where the match is weak. Only part of the rows carry a size: once, few, many, or a class if the clone is expanded.

-	TRBD1	TRBV5-4	TRBJ2-2	15	CASSLDRALTGELFF	TGTGCCAGCAGCCTAGACAGGGCCCTTACCGGGGAGCTGTTTTTT
-	-	TRBV18	TRBJ1-2	15	CASSPRLRDGYGYTF	TGTGCCAGCTCACCAAGGTTACGGGATGGCTATGGCTACACCTTC
-	TRBD1	TRBV7-2	TRBJ1-1	17	CASSLRTGGLYGTEAFF	TGTGCCAGCAGCTTAAGGACAGGGGGCTTATATGGCACTGAAGCTTTCTTT
-	-	TRBV11-2	TRBJ1-5	14	CASSLTGGGQPQHF	TGTGCCAGCAGCTTAACGGGGGGAGGCCAGCCCCAGCATTTT
-	TRBD2	TRBV10-2	TRBJ2-7	15	CASSEFSSGSIRQYF	TGCGCCAGCAGTGAGTTTTCTAGCGGGAGTATCAGGCAGTACTTC
-	-	TRBV5-1	TRBJ2-7	14	CASKTVPPSYEQYF	TGCGCCAGCAAGACAGTCCCACCTTCCTACGAGCAGTACTTC
once	-	TRBV7-2	TRBJ2-1	13	CASSSSPGNEQFF	TGTGCCAGCAGCTCCTCGCCTGGGAATGAGCAGTTCTTC
-	TRBD1	TRBV29-1	TRBJ1-2	11	CSVGQDYGYTF	TGCAGCGTCGGACAGGACTATGGCTACACCTTC
-	-	TRBV10-2	TRBJ1-1	13	CASSDRGATEAFF	TGCGCCAGCAGTGACCGGGGGGCCACTGAAGCTTTCTTT
-	TRBD1	TRBV6-1	TRBJ2-7	12	CATWDSIYEQYF	TGTGCCACCTGGGACAGTATCTACGAGCAGTACTTC
-	-	TRBV5-3	TRBJ2-4	14	CARSLGDGKNIQYF	TGTGCCAGAAGCTTGGGGGATGGCAAAAACATTCAGTACTTC
-	-	TRBV28	TRBJ1-3	15	CASSLGGAGEDTIYF	TGTGCCAGCAGCCTCGGAGGGGCGGGGGAGGACACCATATATTTT
-	TRBD1	TRBV11-2	TRBJ2-5	14	CASSPPTGRETQYF	TGTGCCAGCAGCCCACCGACAGGGCGGGAGACCCAGTACTTC
few	-	TRBV2	TRBJ1-2	13	CASSEGGNYGYTF	TGTGCCAGCAGTGAGGGAGGGAACTATGGCTACACCTTC
-	-	TRBV14	TRBJ1-1	15	CASSHGPRSWAEAFF	TGTGCCAGCAGCCATGGCCCGAGGTCATGGGCTGAAGCTTTCTTT
-	-	TRBV4-2	TRBJ2-1	15	CASSQDDSGYNEQFF	TGTGCCAGCAGCCAAGATGATTCGGGGTACAATGAGCAGTTCTTC
-	-	TRBV7-3	TRBJ2-7	14	CASSLDGAGYEQYF	TGTGCCAGCAGCTTAGATGGAGCCGGCTACGAGCAGTACTTC
-	-	TRBV10-1	TRBJ2-2	12	CASSENTGELFF	TGCGCCAGCAGTGAGAACACCGGGGAGCTGTTTTTT
-	-	TRBV5-1	TRBJ2-5	15	CASSMEGSPRETQYF	TGCGCCAGCAGTATGGAGGGTAGTCCTCGCGAGACCCAGTACTTC
-	TRBD2	TRBV27	TRBJ2-1	16	CASSVEGLAAYNEQFF	TGTGCCAGCAGTGTCGAGGGACTAGCGGCCTACAATGAGCAGTTCTTC
-	-	TRBV5-1	TRBJ1-1	15	CASSREATDLTEAFF	TGCGCCAGCAGCCGAGAGGCGACAGACCTCACTGAAGCTTTCTTT
-	-	TRBV5-4	TRBJ2-3	16	CASSFGGTSSTDTQYF	TGTGCCAGCAGCTTTGGGGGGACGTCTAGCACAGATACGCAGTATTTT
-	TRBD1	TRBV30	TRBJ1-1	15	CAWSHPGQRNTEAFF	TGTGCCTGGAGTCACCCGGGACAGAGGAACACTGAAGCTTTCTTT
-	TRBD1	TRBV4-1	TRBJ1-5	16	CASSQVHRGGNQPQHF	TGCGCCAGCAGCCAAGTACACAGGGGCGGCAATCAGCCCCAGCATTTT
-	TRBD1	TRBV15	TRBJ1-1	16	CATSRDRDSVNTEAFF	TGTGCCACCAGCAGAGATCGGGACAGCGTAAACACTGAAGCTTTCTTT
-	-	TRBV6-5	TRBJ1-2	12	CASSSQGYGYTF	TGTGCCAGCAGCTCACAGGGATACGGCTACACCTTC
-	-	TRBV4-1	TRBJ1-5	15	CASSQDLSGWQPQHF	TGCGCCAGCAGCCAAGATCTATCAGGGTGGCAGCCCCAGCATTTT
-	TRBD2	TRBV29-1	TRBJ2-3	16	CSVDGSPSGSADTQYF	TGCAGCGTTGATGGGTCTCCTAGCGGGAGTGCAGATACGCAGTATTTT